This T cell receptor (beta chain) emerged from a study of blood T cell repertoires in COVID-19. Authors' methods: Estimation of nucleated cell counts relied on the amplification of reference gene primers. The method was immunoSEQ multiplex PCR; TCRdb's version includes in-frame clones alone and lacks a portion of them. The V and J calls and clone size come from that table; D and trimming were worked out from the DNA. The data contain about 100,000 clones, 85% of them singletons. The CDR3 runs to 15 residues. The V gene end was trimmed by 5 bases and the J gene end by 4 bases; junction bases not matched to a gene: 4. CDR1 is ENHRY and CDR2 is SYGVKD in the germline V gene.

The chain combines TRBV10-3 with TRBJ2-1; 11 bases are shared with TRBD2. The sequencing input was peripheral blood. The sequence came from a man aged 50 to 60 with active or convalescent COVID-19. This CDR3 is CAISTGTSGYNEQFF. In DNA form, the CDR3 reads TGTGCCATCAGTACCGGGACTAGCGGATACAATGAGCAGTTCTTC.